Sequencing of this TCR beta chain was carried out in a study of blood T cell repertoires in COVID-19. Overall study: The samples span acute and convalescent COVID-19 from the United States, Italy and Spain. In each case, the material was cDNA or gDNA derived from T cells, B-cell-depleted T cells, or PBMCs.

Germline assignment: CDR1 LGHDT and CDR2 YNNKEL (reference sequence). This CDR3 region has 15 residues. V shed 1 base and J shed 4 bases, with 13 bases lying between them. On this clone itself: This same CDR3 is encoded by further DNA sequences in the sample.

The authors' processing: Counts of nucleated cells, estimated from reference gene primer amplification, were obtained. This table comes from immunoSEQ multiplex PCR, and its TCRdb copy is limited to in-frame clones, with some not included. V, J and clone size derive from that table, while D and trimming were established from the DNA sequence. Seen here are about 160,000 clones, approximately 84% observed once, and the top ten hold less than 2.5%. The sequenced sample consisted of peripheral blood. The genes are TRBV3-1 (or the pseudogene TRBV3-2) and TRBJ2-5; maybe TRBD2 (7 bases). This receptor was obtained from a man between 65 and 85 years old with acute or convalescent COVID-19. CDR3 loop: CASSQARGRGETQYF. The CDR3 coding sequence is TGTGCCAGCAGCCAAGCGCGGGGGCGAGGAGAGACCCAGTACTTC.